This paragraph reports one TCR beta chain. No antigen is known for it. Isolated RNA was reverse transcribed in full, so expressed TCRB transcripts were sequenced. Profiling relied on immunoSEQ multiplex PCR, and the TCRdb table lists in-frame clones only, not all of them. Among hundreds of thousands of clones, roughly a sixth were seen once, and the ten largest hold about 0.087%. Sorting gave populations that all exceeded 98% purity. The CDR3 loop spans 18 amino acids. With 1 base removed from V and 3 bases from J, the gap between germline ends came to 17 bases. Germline CDR1 SGHRS, CDR2 YFSETQ. The data were obtained in a study of beta chain features in type 1 diabetes. Findings and caveats of the study: Researchers caution that PCR might favor shorter templates, equally among patients and controls.

The receptor comes from a man between 18 and 29 years old in good health. Source material: naive CD4+ T cells from blood. The chain carries TRBV5-1 and TRBJ2-6; D gene ambiguous. The CDR3 region is CASSLSVGAVGGANVLTF. CDR3 nucleotides: TGCGCCAGCAGCTTGTCCGTGGGCGCGGTAGGTGGGGCCAACGTCCTGACTTTC.